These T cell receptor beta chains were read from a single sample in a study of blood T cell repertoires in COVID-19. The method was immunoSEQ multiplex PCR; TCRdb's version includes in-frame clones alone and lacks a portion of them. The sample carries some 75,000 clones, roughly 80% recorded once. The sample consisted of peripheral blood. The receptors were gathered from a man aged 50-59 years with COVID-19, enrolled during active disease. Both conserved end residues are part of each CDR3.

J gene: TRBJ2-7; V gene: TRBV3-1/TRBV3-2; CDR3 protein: CASSPLGDEQYF
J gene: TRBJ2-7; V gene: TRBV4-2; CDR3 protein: CASSRTSGTYEQYF
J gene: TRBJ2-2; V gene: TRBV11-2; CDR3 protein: CASTSGTSGRKTGELFF
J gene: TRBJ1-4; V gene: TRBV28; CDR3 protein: CASSLWKVAGGANEKLFF
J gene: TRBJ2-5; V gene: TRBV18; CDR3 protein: CASSPNRETQYF
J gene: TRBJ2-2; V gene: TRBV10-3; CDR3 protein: CAISYGLATNTGELFF
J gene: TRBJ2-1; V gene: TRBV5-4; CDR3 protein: CASSLSTVSYNEQFF
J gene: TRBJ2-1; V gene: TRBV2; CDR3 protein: CASTTGGTYNEQFF
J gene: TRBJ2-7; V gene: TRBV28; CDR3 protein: CASSPGDEQYF
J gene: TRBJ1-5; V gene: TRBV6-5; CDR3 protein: CASRGRGLSQPQHF
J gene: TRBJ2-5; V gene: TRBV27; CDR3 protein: CASSPFVGVSQETQYF
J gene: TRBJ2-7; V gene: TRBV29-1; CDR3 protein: CSVSSGRNEQYF
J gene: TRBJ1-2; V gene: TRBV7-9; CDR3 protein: CASSLELGRGGGDYGYTF
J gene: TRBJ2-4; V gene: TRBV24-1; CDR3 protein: CATSDGDRGDIQYF